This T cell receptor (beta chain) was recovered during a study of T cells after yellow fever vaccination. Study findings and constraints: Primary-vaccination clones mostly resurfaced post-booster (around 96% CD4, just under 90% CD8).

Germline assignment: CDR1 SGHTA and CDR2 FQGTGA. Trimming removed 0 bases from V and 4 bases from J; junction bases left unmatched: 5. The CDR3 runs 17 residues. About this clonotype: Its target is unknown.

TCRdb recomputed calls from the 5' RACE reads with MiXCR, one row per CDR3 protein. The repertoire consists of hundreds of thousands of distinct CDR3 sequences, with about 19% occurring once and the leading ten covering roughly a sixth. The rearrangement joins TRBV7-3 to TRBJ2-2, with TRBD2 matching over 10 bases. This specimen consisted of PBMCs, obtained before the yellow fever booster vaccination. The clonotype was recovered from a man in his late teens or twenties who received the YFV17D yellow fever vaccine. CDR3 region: CASSLTSAGGRTGELFF. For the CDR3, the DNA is TGTGCCAGCAGCTTAACGTCAGCGGGGGGGCGCACCGGGGAGCTGTTTTTT.